The 5 T cell receptor beta chains listed next were all sequenced from one sample in a study of CXCR3-negative and CXCR3-positive naive CD8 T cells. Carrying UMI labels, the TRB cDNA libraries were prepared through 5' RACE. TCRdb re-called the 5' RACE reads; one entry per CDR3 protein, DNA not given. This table lists 70,000 to 95,000 distinct CDR3 sequences. The sequenced material came from naive CXCR3- CD8+ T cells from blood. As for subset: CD45RO-CCR7+CD27+CD95- naive CD8+ T cells lacking CXCR3 (TNR3-). These receptor sequences come from a human donor in good health. Some clones in this sample may be carry-over from other donors' samples.

The rearrangement uses TRBV20-1 and TRBJ2-2. From germline, CDR1 is DFQATT and CDR2 SNEGSKA (reference sequence). The length of the CDR3 is 16 residues. CDR3 in amino acids: CSARDFQREATGELFF.

The chain uses TRBV7-9 and TRBJ2-1; TCRdb designates TRBD1, a call that cannot be tested without DNA. The germline CDR1 and CDR2 sequences are SEHNR and FQNEAQ (reference sequence). The CDR3 totals 12 residues. The CDR3 loop reads CASSHRGNEQFF.

The chain links TRBV28 to TRBJ2-7; TCRdb proposes TRBD1, but this gene call is untestable without DNA. This CDR3 region has 16 residues. Germline lookup yields CDR1 MDHEN and CDR2 SYDVKM. This CDR3 reads CASSWGGSLPTYEQYF.

The V gene is TRBV21-1, the J gene TRBJ2-7; TCRdb returns TRBD2, unconfirmable since there is no DNA. TRBV21-1 is a recognized pseudogene. The CDR3 consists of 17 residues. CDR3 residues: CASSKCGGSAHHGEQYF.

CDR3 amino acids: CASAEYNQPQHF. This chain connects TRBV12-5 to TRBJ1-5. Per the germline V gene, CDR1 is LGHNT and CDR2 is FRNRAP. The CDR3 runs 12 residues.